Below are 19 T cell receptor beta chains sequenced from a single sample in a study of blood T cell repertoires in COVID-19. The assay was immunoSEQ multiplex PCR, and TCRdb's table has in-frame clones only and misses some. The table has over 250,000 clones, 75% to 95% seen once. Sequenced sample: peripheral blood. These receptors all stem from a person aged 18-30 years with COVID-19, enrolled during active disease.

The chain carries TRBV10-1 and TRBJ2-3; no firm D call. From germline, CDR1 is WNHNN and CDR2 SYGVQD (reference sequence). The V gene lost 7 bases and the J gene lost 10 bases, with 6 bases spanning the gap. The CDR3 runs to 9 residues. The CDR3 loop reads CASTPPQYF. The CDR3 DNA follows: TGCGCCAGCACTCCCCCGCAGTATTTT.

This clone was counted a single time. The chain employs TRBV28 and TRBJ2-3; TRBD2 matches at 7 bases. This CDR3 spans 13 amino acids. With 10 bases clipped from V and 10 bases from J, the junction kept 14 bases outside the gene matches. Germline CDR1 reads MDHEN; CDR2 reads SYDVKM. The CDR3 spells CATYSVRDYAQYF. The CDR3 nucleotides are TGTGCCACCTACTCCGTCCGGGACTATGCGCAGTATTTT.

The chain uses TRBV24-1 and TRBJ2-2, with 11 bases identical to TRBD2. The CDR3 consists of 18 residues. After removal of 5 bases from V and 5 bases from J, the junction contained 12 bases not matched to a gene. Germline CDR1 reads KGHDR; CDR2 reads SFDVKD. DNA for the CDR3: TGTGCCACCAGTGGCCCCCCCTCGGCTAGCGGGAGGACCGGGGAGCTGTTTTTT. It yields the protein CATSGPPSASGRTGELFF.

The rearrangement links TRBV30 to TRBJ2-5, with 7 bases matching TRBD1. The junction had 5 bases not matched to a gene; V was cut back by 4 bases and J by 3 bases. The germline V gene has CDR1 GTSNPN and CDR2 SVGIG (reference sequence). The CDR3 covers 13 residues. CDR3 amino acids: CAWNRGVEETQYF. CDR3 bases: TGTGCCTGGAACAGGGGTGTGGAAGAGACCCAGTACTTC.

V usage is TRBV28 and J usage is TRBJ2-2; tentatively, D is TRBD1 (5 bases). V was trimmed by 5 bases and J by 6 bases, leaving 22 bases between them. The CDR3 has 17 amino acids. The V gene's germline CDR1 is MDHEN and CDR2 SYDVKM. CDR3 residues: CASSKRGRDLTSGELFF. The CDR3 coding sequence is TGTGCCAGCAGTAAAAGAGGCAGGGATTTAACCTCCGGGGAGCTGTTTTTT.

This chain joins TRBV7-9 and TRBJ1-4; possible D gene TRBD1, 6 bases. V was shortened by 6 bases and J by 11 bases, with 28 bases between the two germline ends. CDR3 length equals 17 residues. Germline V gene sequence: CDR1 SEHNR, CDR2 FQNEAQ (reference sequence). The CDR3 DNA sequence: TGTGCCAGCAGAGCAACCGACTCCGGACAGACATCATGGAAACTGTTTTTT. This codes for CASRATDSGQTSWKLFF.

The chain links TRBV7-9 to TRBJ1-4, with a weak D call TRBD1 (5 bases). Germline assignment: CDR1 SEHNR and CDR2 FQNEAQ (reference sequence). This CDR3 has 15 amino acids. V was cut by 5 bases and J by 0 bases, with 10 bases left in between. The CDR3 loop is CASSGGVATNEKLFF. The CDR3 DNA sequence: TGTGCCAGCAGCGGAGGGGTGGCAACTAATGAAAAACTGTTTTTT. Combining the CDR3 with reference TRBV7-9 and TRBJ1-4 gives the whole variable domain DTGVSQNPRHKITKRGQNVTFRCDPISEHNRLYWYRQTLGQGPEFLTYFQNEAQLEKSRLLSDRFSAERPKGSFSTLEIQRTEQGDSAMYLCASSGGVATNEKLFFGSGTQLSVL.

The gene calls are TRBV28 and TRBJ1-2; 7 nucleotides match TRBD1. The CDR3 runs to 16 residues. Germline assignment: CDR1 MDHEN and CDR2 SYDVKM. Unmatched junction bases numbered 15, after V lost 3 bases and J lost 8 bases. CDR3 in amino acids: CASSFEDRTYGRGYTF. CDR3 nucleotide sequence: TGTGCCAGCAGTTTCGAGGACAGGACGTATGGGAGAGGCTACACCTTC.

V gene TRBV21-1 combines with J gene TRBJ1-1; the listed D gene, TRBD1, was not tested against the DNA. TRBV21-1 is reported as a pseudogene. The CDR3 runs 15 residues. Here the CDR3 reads CASSKNLRGNTEAFF. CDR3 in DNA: TGTGCCAGCAGCAAAAATCTCAGGGGGAACACTGAAGCTTTCTTT.

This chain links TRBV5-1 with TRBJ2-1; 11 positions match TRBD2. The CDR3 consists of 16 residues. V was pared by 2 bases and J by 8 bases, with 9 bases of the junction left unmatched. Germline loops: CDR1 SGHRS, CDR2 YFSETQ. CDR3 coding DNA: TGCGCCAGCAGCTTCCCGACTAGCGGGGTTTCCGATGAGCAGTTCTTC. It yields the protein CASSFPTSGVSDEQFF. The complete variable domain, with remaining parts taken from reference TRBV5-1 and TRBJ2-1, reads KAGVTQTPRYLIKTRGQQVTLSCSPISGHRSVSWYQQTPGQGLQFLFEYFSETQRNKGNFPGRFSGRQFSNSRSEMNVSTLELGDSALYLCASSFPTSGVSDEQFFGPGTRLTVL.

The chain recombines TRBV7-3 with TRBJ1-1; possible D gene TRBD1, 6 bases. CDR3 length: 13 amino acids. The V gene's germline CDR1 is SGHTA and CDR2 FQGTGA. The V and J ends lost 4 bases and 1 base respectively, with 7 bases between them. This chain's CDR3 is CASSWGQNTEAFF. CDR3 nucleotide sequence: TGTGCCAGCAGCTGGGGACAGAACACTGAAGCTTTCTTT.

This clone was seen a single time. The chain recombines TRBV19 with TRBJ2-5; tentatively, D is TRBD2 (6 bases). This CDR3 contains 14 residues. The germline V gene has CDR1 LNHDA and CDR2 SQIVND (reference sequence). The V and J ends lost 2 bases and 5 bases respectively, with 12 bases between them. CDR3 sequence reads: CASSIRESGETQYF. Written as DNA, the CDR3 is TGTGCCAGTAGTATACGGGAGAGTGGGGAGACCCAGTACTTC.

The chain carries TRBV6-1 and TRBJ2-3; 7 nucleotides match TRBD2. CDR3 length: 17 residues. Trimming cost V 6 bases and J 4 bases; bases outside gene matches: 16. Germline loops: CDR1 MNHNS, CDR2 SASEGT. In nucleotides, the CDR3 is TGTGCCAGCAGGGAAAGGTCTGCGGGAGACCCCTCAGATACGCAGTATTTT. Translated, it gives CASRERSAGDPSDTQYF.

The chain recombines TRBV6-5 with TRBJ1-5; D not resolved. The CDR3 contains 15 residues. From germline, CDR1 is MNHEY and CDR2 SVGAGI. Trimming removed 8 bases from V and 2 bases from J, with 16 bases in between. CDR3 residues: CASGREIHGNQPQHF. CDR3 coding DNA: TGTGCCAGCGGCCGGGAGATTCATGGCAATCAGCCCCAGCATTTT.

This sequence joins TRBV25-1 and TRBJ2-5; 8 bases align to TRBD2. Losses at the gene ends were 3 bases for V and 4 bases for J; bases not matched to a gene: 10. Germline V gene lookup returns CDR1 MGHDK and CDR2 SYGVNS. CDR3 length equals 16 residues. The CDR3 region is CASSDDREGLSETQYF. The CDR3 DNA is TGTGCCAGCAGTGACGATCGGGAGGGCCTTTCAGAGACCCAGTACTTC.

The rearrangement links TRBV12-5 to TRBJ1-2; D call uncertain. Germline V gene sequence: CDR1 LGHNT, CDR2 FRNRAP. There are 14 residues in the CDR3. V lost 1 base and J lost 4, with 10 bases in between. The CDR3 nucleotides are TGTGCTAGTGGTTTGGGTAGCAGCCGCTATGGCTACACCTTC. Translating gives CASGLGSSRYGYTF.

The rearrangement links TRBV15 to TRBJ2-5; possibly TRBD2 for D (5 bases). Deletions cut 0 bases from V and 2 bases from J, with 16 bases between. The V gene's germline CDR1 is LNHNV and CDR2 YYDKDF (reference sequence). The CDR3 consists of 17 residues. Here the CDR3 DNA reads TGTGCCACCAGCAGAGATCAAATAGGACTGGGTCAAGAGACCCAGTACTTC. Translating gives CATSRDQIGLGQETQYF.

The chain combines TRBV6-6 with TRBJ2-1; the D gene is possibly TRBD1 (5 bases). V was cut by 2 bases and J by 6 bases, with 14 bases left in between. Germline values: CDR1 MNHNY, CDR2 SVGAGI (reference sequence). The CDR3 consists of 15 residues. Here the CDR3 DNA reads TGTGCCAGCAGTTACCGGGCAGGGATCGGCAATGAGCAGTTCTTC. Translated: CASSYRAGIGNEQFF.

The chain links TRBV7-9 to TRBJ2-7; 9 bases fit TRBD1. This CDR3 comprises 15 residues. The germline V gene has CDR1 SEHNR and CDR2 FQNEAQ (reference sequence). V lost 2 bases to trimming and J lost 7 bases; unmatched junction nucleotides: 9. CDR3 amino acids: CASSLLGQGIWEQYF. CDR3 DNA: TGTGCCAGCAGCTTACTGGGACAGGGAATATGGGAGCAGTACTTC.